Sequencing of this T cell receptor beta chain was carried out in a study of T cell responses to AZD1222 COVID-19 vaccine. CDR3 length: 15 amino acids. Trimming left V 5 bases short and J 4 bases short, with 18 bases between. The germline CDR1 and CDR2 sequences are SGHTA and FQGTGA. TCRdb's table, derived via immunoSEQ multiplex PCR, lists solely in-frame clones and lacks some. The sample yields about 92,000 clones, approximately 90% seen once. This TCR was recovered from an adult in good health. The J gene is TRBJ2-7, the V gene TRBV7-3; possible D gene TRBD2, 5 bases. The starting material was peripheral blood, obtained on day 0 of AZD1222 vaccination. Written as DNA, the CDR3 is TGTGCCAGCAGCCGAAGTGCCGGGAACGATTACGAGCAGTACTTC. It is translated as CASSRSAGNDYEQYF.